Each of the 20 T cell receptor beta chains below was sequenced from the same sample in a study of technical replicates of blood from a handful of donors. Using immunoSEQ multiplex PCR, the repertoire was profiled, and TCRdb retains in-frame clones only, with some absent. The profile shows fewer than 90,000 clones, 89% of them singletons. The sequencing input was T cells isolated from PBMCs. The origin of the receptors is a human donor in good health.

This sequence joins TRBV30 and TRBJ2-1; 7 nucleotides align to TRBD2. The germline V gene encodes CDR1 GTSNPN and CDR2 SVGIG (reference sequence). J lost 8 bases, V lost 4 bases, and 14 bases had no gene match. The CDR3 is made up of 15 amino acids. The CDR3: CAWIEIAGQRDEQFF. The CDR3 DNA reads TGTGCCTGGATTGAGATAGCGGGCCAAAGGGATGAGCAGTTCTTC.

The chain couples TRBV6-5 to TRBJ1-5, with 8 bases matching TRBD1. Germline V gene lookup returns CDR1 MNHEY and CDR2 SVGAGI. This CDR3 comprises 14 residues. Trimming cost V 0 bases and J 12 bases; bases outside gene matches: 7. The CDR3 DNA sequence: TGTGCCAGCAGTTACTCCTCACCAGGACAGGGCCAGCATTTT. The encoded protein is CASSYSSPGQGQHF.

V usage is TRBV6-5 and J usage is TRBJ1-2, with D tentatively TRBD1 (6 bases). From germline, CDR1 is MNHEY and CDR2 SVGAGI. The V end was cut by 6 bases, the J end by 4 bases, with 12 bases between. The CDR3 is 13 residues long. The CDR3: CASSLEDSYGYTF. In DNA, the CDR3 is TGTGCCAGCAGCCTCGAGGACAGCTATGGCTACACCTTC.

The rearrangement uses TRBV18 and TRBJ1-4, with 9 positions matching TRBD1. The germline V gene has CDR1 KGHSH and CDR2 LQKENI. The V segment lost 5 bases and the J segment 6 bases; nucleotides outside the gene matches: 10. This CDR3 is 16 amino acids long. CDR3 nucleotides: TGTGCCAGCTCAGCGTTCCGGGACAGGGAGGATGAAAAACTGTTTTTT. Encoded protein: CASSAFRDREDEKLFF.

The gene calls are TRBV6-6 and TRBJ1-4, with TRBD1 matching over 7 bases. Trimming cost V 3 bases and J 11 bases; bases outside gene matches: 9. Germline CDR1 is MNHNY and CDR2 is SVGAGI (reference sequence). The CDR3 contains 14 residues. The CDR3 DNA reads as TGTGCCAGCAGTTATTCTCAGGAGACAGGGAAACTGTTTTTT. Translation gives CASSYSQETGKLFF.

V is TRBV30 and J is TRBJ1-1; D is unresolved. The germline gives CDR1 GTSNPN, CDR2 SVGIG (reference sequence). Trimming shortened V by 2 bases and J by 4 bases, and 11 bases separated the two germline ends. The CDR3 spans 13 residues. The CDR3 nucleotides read TGTGCCTGGAGTATGAACTCACCCACTGAAGCTTTCTTT. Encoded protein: CAWSMNSPTEAFF.

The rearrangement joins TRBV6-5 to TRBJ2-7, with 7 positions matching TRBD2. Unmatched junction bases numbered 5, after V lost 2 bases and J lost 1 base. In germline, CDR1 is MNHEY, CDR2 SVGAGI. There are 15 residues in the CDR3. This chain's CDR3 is CASSYQRDGSYEQYF. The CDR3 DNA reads TGTGCCAGCAGTTACCAGCGGGACGGTTCCTACGAGCAGTACTTC.

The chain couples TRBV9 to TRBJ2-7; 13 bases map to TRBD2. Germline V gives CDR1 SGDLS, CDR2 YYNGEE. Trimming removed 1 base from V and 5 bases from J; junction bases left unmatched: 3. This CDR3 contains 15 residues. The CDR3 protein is CASSVRTSGSDEQYF. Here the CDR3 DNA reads TGTGCCAGCAGCGTAAGGACTAGCGGGAGCGACGAGCAGTACTTC.

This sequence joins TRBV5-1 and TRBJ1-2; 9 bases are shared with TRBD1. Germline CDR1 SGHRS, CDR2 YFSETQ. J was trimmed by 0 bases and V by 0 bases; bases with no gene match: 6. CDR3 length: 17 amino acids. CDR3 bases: TGCGCCAGCAGCTTGGGTACAGGGGGCTATACTAACTATGGCTACACCTTC. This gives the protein CASSLGTGGYTNYGYTF.

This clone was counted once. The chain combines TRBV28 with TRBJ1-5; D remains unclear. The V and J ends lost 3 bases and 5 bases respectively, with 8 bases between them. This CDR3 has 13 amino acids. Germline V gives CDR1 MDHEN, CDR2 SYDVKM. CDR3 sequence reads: CASSLSRYQPQHF. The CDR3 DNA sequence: TGTGCCAGCAGTTTGTCGCGTTATCAGCCCCAGCATTTT.

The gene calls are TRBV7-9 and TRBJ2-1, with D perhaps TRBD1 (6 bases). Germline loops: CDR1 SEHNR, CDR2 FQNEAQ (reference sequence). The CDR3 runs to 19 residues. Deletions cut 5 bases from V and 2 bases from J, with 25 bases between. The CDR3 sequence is CASSPPRATGRAAYNEQFF. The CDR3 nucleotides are TGTGCCAGCAGCCCCCCCCGAGCCACAGGGCGGGCGGCCTACAATGAGCAGTTCTTC.

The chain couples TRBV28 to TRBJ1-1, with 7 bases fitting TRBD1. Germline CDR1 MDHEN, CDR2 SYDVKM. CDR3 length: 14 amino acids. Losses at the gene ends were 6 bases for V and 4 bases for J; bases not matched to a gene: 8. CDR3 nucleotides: TGTGCCAGCAGGACCCTGGGACAGATCACTGAAGCTTTCTTT. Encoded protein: CASRTLGQITEAFF.

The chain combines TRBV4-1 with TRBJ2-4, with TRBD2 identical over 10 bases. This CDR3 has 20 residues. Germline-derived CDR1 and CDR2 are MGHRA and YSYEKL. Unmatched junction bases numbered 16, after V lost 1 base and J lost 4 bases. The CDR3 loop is CASSQVIELAGPRPKNIQYF. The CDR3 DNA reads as TGCGCCAGCAGCCAAGTAATTGAACTAGCGGGACCTCGCCCTAAAAACATTCAGTACTTC.

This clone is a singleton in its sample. The CDR3 protein is CASSVVPGQSTGELFF. DNA of the CDR3: TGTGCCAGCAGCGTGGTGCCGGGACAAAGCACCGGGGAGCTGTTTTTT. The V and J genes are TRBV9 and TRBJ2-2; tentatively, D is TRBD1 (6 bases). Germline V CDR1 and CDR2: SGDLS, YYNGEE. V was trimmed by 2 bases and J by 4 bases, leaving 15 bases between them. The CDR3 loop spans 16 amino acids.

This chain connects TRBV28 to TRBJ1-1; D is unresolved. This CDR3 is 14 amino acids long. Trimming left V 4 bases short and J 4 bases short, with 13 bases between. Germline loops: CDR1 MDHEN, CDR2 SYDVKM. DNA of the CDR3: TGTGCCAGCAGTTCCGGGGAAGTAATCACTGAAGCTTTCTTT. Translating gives CASSSGEVITEAFF.

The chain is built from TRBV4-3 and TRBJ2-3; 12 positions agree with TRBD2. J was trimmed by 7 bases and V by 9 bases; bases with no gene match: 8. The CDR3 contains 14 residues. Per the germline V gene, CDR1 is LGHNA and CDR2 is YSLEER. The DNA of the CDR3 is TGCGCCAGTTCTAGCGGGAGGGCCTTAAATACGCAGTATTTT. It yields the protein CASSSGRALNTQYF.

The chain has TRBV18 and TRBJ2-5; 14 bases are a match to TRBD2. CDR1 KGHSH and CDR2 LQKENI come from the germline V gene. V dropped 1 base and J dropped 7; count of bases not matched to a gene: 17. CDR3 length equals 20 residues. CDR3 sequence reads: CASSPQRLAGGPGNSGTQYF. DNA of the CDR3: TGTGCCAGCTCACCACAGAGACTAGCGGGAGGGCCCGGAAATTCTGGGACCCAGTACTTC.

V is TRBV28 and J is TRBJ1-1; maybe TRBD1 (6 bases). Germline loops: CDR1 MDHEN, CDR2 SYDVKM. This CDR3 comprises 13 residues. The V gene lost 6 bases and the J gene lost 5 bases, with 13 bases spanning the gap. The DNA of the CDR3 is TGTGCCAGCAGGGCACAGGGTAGGACTGAAGCTTTCTTT. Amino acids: CASRAQGRTEAFF.

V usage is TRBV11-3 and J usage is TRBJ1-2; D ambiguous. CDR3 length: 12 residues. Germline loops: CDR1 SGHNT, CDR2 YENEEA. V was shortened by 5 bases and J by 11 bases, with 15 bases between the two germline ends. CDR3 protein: CASSLGRLGYTF. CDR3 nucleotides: TGTGCCAGCAGCCTCGGGAGACTAGGGTACACCTTC. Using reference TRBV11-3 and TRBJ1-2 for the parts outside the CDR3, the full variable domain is EAGVVQSPRYKIIEKKQPVAFWCNPISGHNTLYWYLQNLGQGPELLIRYENEEAVDDSQLPKDRFSAERLKGVDSTLKIQPAELGDSAVYLCASSLGRLGYTFGSGTRLTVV.

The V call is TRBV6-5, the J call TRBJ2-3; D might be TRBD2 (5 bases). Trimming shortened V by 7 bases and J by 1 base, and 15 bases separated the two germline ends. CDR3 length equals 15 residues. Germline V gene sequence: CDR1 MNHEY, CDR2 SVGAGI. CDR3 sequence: CASTTVREGTDTQYF. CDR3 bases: TGTGCCAGCACAACTGTACGGGAAGGCACAGATACGCAGTATTTT.